The T cell receptor (beta chain) described here comes from a study of regulatory T cells in long-lasting Graves disease (dated by TCRdb to 2020 to 2022). Background for the entire study: In the newly diagnosed Graves' disease group, patients had been taking antithyroid drugs for less than 3 months. Persistent Graves' disease patients were compared with newly diagnosed Graves' disease patients by peripheral blood TCR sequencing and RNA sequencing. The study was registered as a clinical trial and conducted in China. TCR sequencing covered some 13 persistent and roughly 20 newly diagnosed Graves' disease patients, approximately 33 samples in total. The full study reports these points: Lower TCR Shannon entropy and fewer highly expanded clones were observed in persistent Graves' disease patients than in newly diagnosed patients, which suggested clonal expansion. The authors noted that the small sample size was a limitation that may lower accuracy. More public clonotypes were shared among persistent patients (over 2,500) than among newly diagnosed patients (roughly 960). Only peripheral blood was studied, because thyroid tissue, the primary lesion, was inaccessible. Sequencing and analysis were restricted to the TCR beta chain.

Library prep was done by multiplex PCR. The reads were generated on an Illumina HiSeq 4000. TCR beta libraries were built with iRepertoire HTBI primers and Arm-PCR amplification of CDR3 regions. Before sequencing, the PCR products went through gel purification. The source study handled its data this way. Gene usage analysis of CDR3 amino acid clonotypes used the 62 TRBV and 14 to 15 TRBJ segments found across samples. COPE and FqMerger were used to merge the filtered high-quality paired reads into contigs. BLAST was used to align contigs to the IMGT TRBV, TRBD and TRBJ reference genes, and CDR3 was defined following IMGT. Any clonotype with a frequency above 0.1% was classified as a highly expanded clone. Repertoire diversity was measured by Shannon entropy, and V-J evenness by the Gini coefficient. A clonotype found in more than one individual was treated as public. TCRdb reran the public reads through fastp at Q25 and MiXCR, keeping productive beta chains. Every distinct CDR3 protein forms one entry, paired with its most common genes and DNA. The V and J calls here are based on TCRdb, not the publication. Across this sample there are about 530,000 distinct CDR3 sequences, with more than 15% seen only once. The leading ten clones occupy roughly 25% of the sample.

The time point label for this specimen denotes: newly diagnosed GD, antithyroid drugs for less than 3 months. For both TCR sequencing and RNA sequencing, RNA was extracted from PBMCs using TRIzol. Graves' disease was diagnosed according to American Thyroid Association guidelines. Patients were recruited from an endocrinology department in Xi'an, China. Each patient gave 7 to 9.5 milliliters of peripheral blood, collected in an EDTA anticoagulant tube. PBMCs were isolated by Ficoll Paque Plus density gradient separation without further T cell sorting. An Agilent 2100 Bioanalyzer and agarose gel were used to check RNA quality, and a NanoDrop 2000 was used to measure RNA concentration. This clonotype came up many times. Its antigen remains unidentified. There are no base qualities to consult, and no much larger clone falls within one base. The sample also formed part of further work on T cells in Graves' hyperthyroidism and ophthalmopathy. Taken from the second paper: A patient counted as having stable Graves' hyperthyroidism if no progression to ophthalmopathy occurred over 18 months of follow-up. Hyperthyroidism patients were newly diagnosed, had a disease duration of under 2 months, and were aged 18 to 65 years. Any patient with an uncontrolled infection, another autoimmune disease, pregnancy or lactation was excluded. Clinical symptoms, serum thyroxine and TRAb, thyroid ultrasound, and orbital computed tomography formed the basis for the diagnoses. The first round of RT-PCR for the TCR CDR3 was performed with the HTBI primer set and the Qiagen OneStep RT-PCR kit. Most expanded thyroid clonotypes (frequency above 0.001) were also found in blood, which suggests that blood repertoires may mirror thyroid immune responses. Ophthalmopathy was separated from stable hyperthyroidism by a 13 V-J signature model, with around 90% sensitivity and roughly 84% specificity obtained in cross-validation and 80%/75% obtained in testing. During validation, the model predicted progression to ophthalmopathy a median of approximately 7 months ahead of onset, with around 71% sensitivity and about 75% specificity. To identify TCR V-J signatures that set the groups apart, the researchers used a discovery cohort of approximately 98 patients, made up of approximately 43 with Graves' ophthalmopathy and around 58 with stable Graves' hyperthyroidism. Prospective prediction of ophthalmopathy was tested in an independent validation cohort consisting of under 20 hyperthyroidism patients and some 15 patients who later progressed to ophthalmopathy. For training and testing, the 100 or so patients in the discovery cohort were randomly divided in a 7:3 ratio. In addition, the study compared T-cell repertoires in thyroid tissue and in blood from about 6 Graves' hyperthyroidism patients. Once sampling was done, hyperthyroidism patients were given methimazole at a starting dose of 30 mg daily, whereas ophthalmopathy patients were given high-dose intravenous methylprednisolone. The libraries were constructed in a second round of multiplex PCR and then size-selected and purified. Sequencing of the libraries was done on an Illumina HiSeq2000 using paired-end 100 bp reads. SOAPnuke was used to process the raw data, throwing out any read that contained adapters or uncalled bases, had a mean Phred below 15, or lacked an exact constant-primer or identifier match. COPE v1.2.5 was used to merge the high-quality paired reads, and each unique nucleotide sequence was defined as a clonotype. MiTCR v1.1 was used to align clonotypes to the IMGT TRBV, TRBD and TRBJ reference segments. Analysis was restricted to V-J combinations with a frequency above 0.0001, which covered 99.2% of repertoires. A TCS score was defined as the ratio between F50 (clonal expansion) and ExV (chaos), using BLOSUM62-based TCRdist between CDR3 peptides within each V-J. Welch's t-statistics and random forest reduced 514 V-J features to about 12, which were used in a naive Bayes classifier (R e1071). No statistical method was used to fix the sample size in advance, and group allocation was not hidden from the investigators. According to the paper, TCR Vbeta CDR3 sequencing was carried out on over 130 peripheral blood samples, which came from around 43 ophthalmopathy, roughly 75 hyperthyroidism and about 17 progressor patients.

The receptor was isolated from a woman aged 35-60 years with Graves disease. Donor details come from another sample of the same person, matched by shared clones. The material sequenced was peripheral blood mononuclear cells (PBMCs), taken at new diagnosis, from a patient treated with antithyroid drugs.

The CDR3 region: CSASGAEETQYF. The DNA sequence is TGCAGTGCCTCTGGGGCAGAAGAGACCCAGTACTTC. The chain is made from TRBV20-1 and TRBJ2-5, with TRBD1 tentatively as D gene (5 bases match). The cysteine opens and the phenylalanine closes a CDR3 of 12 amino acids. The retained sequence is limited to the CDR3, 36 bases, with the frame set at the first base. Per the germline V gene (reference sequence), DFQATT is the CDR1 and SNEGSKA is the CDR2. The junction carries 11 bases between V and J, which are trimmed by 6 bases and 3 bases respectively.